These 7 T cell receptor beta chains were all obtained from the same sample, sequenced in a study of CD8+CD57+ T cells in acquired aplastic anemia. Both TCR beta VDJ combination and CDR3 sequence profiling were carried out. Genomic DNA was the template for this profiling. Each CDR3 protein gets one entry after TCRdb re-called the reads with MiXCR. This table has about 48,000 distinct CDR3 sequences, around 73% appearing once. Sequenced: sorted CD4+, CD8+, or CD8+CD57+ T cells (not recorded which) from PBMCs. The receptors shown here come from a human donor in good health, serving as a control.

The chain recombines TRBV19 with TRBJ1-2; the match to TRBD1 covers 7 bases. Germline lookup yields CDR1 LNHDA and CDR2 SQIVND (reference sequence). J was trimmed by 12 bases and V by 4 bases; bases with no gene match: 5. The CDR3 consists of 11 residues. For the CDR3, the DNA is TGTGCCAGTAGTACACAGGGGAGGCACACCTTC. This sequence encodes CASSTQGRHTF.

The chain joins TRBV9 to TRBJ1-2, with TRBD1 matching over 8 bases. V dropped 0 bases and J dropped 4; count of bases not matched to a gene: 2. Germline values: CDR1 SGDLS, CDR2 YYNGEE. The CDR3 spans 14 residues. CDR3 protein: CASSVAGGGYGYTF. CDR3 sequence (DNA): TGTGCCAGCAGCGTAGCAGGGGGCGGCTATGGCTACACCTTC.

Turning to this clonotype: Relative to the germline gene, one junction end is altered; a read error may explain this. The chain has TRBV10-3 and TRBJ1-1, with D unclear. Germline V CDR1 and CDR2: ENHRY, SYGVKD. The CDR3 is made up of 13 amino acids. CDR3 sequence reads: CASSVAGSTEAFF. The DNA for the CDR3 is TGTGCCAGCAGTGTGGCGGGATCCACTGAAGCTTTCTTT.

To note about this clonotype: The junction departs from the called germline gene at one end, perhaps through a read error. The chain uses TRBV29-1 and TRBJ2-5; 9 bases align to TRBD1. Germline loops: CDR1 SQVTM, CDR2 ANQGSEA. The CDR3 is made up of 12 amino acids. DNA of the CDR3: TGCAGCGTAGCAGACAGGGGGGGCTTCCGGCGCTTC. Protein: CSVADRGGFRRF.

This rearrangement joins TRBV7-2 to TRBJ2-7; 7 bases match TRBD2. V lost 5 bases and J lost 3; bases outside the gene matches: 4. Germline V lookup: CDR1 SGHTA, CDR2 FQGNSA. The CDR3 spans 13 residues. CDR3 nucleotide sequence: TGTGCCAGCAGCCGGGGGGAGGTCTACGAGCAGTACTTC. Translating it yields CASSRGEVYEQYF.

The genes are TRBV19 and TRBJ2-2, with 12 bases fitting TRBD2. The CDR3 totals 15 residues. Germline lookup yields CDR1 LNHDA and CDR2 SQIVND (reference sequence). J lost 5 bases, V lost 5 bases, and 3 bases had no gene match. The CDR3 sequence is CASSRLAGATGELFF. For the CDR3, the DNA is TGTGCCAGTAGTCGACTAGCGGGAGCTACCGGGGAGCTGTTTTTT. The complete variable domain, with remaining parts taken from reference TRBV19 and TRBJ2-2, reads DGGITQSPKYLFRKEGQNVTLSCEQNLNHDAMYWYRQDPGQGLRLIYYSQIVNDFQKGDIAEGYSVSREKKESFPLTVTSAQKNPTAFYLCASSRLAGATGELFFGEGSRLTVL.

The rearrangement uses TRBV29-1 and TRBJ1-1, with a weak D call TRBD1 (6 bases). The CDR3 has 10 residues. V was pared by 7 bases and J by 7 bases, with 10 bases between. Germline values: CDR1 SQVTM, CDR2 ANQGSEA. In nucleotides, the CDR3 is TGCAGCGGGGCAGGGGATGAAGCTTTCTTT. This sequence encodes CSGAGDEAFF. Complete variable domain (other parts from reference TRBV29-1 and TRBJ1-1): SAVISQKPSRDICQRGTSLTIQCQVDSQVTMMFWYRQQPGQSLTLIATANQGSEATYESGFVIDKFPISRPNLTFSTLTVSNMSPEDSSIYLCSGAGDEAFFGQGTRLTVV.